This T cell receptor beta chain originates from a study of blood T cell repertoires in COVID-19. Study details: The analysed material was cDNA or gDNA that came from T cells, B-cell-depleted T cells, or PBMCs.

Germline CDR1 reads MNHEY; CDR2 reads SVGAGI. The CDR3 has 15 residues. The germline V and J ends were trimmed by 6 bases and 3 bases, with 17 bases remaining between them. Seattle's enrolled individuals joined amid active infection and were then monitored longitudinally. Original analysis: Counts of nucleated cells, estimated from reference gene primer amplification, were obtained. The assay was immunoSEQ multiplex PCR, and TCRdb's table has in-frame clones only and misses some. V and J calls and clone size are those listed in that table; D and trimming were worked out from the DNA. The sample has over 450,000 clones, about 88% seen once; the top ten hold about 0.91%.

The TCR was taken from a man younger than 35 with COVID-19, enrolled during active disease. The rearrangement links TRBV6-5 to TRBJ1-2; D might be TRBD1 (6 bases). What was sequenced was peripheral blood. CDR3 loop: CASRLGAGVDYGYTF. The CDR3 DNA sequence: TGTGCCAGCAGATTAGGGGCAGGGGTAGACTATGGCTACACCTTC.